This T cell receptor (beta chain) comes out of a study of T cell responses to AZD1222 COVID-19 vaccine. Study at large: Second doses that came at about 4 or about 12 weeks were put together.

Notes on this clone: Its target is unknown.

Libraries were prepared by immunoSEQ multiplex PCR; TCRdb keeps only in-frame clonotypes and omits some of them. The sample includes about 100,000 clones, around nine tenths of them seen just once. Notes on the study in general: Spike-specific TCR breadth and depth went up after people got two AZD1222 doses. Repertoire sampling was restricted to post-peak T cell response timepoints.

The TCR originated in an adult in good health. The input for sequencing was peripheral blood, taken on day 0 of AZD1222 vaccination.

The CDR3 sequence: CASSGLTGFYGYTF. The CDR3 DNA is TGTGCCAGTAGTGGTCTGACAGGGTTCTATGGCTACACCTTC. The chain has TRBV19 and TRBJ1-2; 7 bases line up with TRBD1. J was trimmed by 4 bases and V by 5 bases; bases with no gene match: 7. The germline V gene encodes CDR1 LNHDA and CDR2 SQIVND (reference sequence). The CDR3 runs to 14 residues. The whole variable domain, remainder taken from reference TRBV19 and TRBJ1-2, is DGGITQSPKYLFRKEGQNVTLSCEQNLNHDAMYWYRQDPGQGLRLIYYSQIVNDFQKGDIAEGYSVSREKKESFPLTVTSAQKNPTAFYLCASSGLTGFYGYTFGSGTRLTVV.